The 17 T cell receptor beta chains in this list originate from one sample, sequenced in a study of T cells expressing NK-cell markers. No DNA is given; TCRdb re-called the 5' RACE reads and lists each CDR3 protein once. Reported are about 370,000 distinct CDR3 sequences; the ten largest clones contain approximately 11%. Sequenced sample: blood T cells: a sorted CD56 or NKG2C T cell subset, CD4+ or CD8+ T cells, or bulk PBMC T cells (not recorded which). These receptors all come from a woman aged 45 to 65 in good health.

This rearrangement joins TRBV29-1 to TRBJ2-1; TCRdb proposes TRBD1, but this gene call is untestable without DNA. The germline V gene encodes CDR1 SQVTM and CDR2 ANQGSEA. There are 15 residues in the CDR3. CDR3 loop: CSVESRGRFSHEQFF.

The rearrangement links TRBV5-1 to TRBJ2-1; the TCRdb call, TRBD2, lacks DNA for checking. CDR1 is SGHRS and CDR2 is YFSETQ in the germline V gene. The CDR3 runs 15 residues. CDR3 sequence reads: CASSLGPSGPNEQFF.

The chain joins TRBV20-1 to TRBJ2-1; the D call from TCRdb, TRBD1, cannot be confirmed without DNA. The CDR3 spans 12 residues. Germline lookup yields CDR1 DFQATT and CDR2 SNEGSKA (reference sequence). The CDR3 sequence: CSATPYRDEQFF.

V is TRBV4-1 and J is TRBJ2-7; TCRdb selects TRBD2, and the lack of DNA leaves this call unchecked. Germline loops: CDR1 MGHRA, CDR2 YSYEKL. This CDR3 comprises 17 residues. This CDR3 is CASSQDRAQGLVSEQYF.

The chain has TRBV5-5 and TRBJ1-5; there is no DNA to check the TCRdb D call of TRBD1. The CDR3 length is 16 residues. CDR1 and CDR2 (germline): SGHKS, YYEKEE (reference sequence). The CDR3 loop reads CASSEQNRGMGQPQHF.

The chain combines TRBV5-5 with TRBJ2-2; TCRdb selects TRBD1, and the lack of DNA leaves this call unchecked. The CDR3 totals 13 residues. Germline assignment: CDR1 SGHKS and CDR2 YYEKEE (reference sequence). CDR3 sequence: CASSNQGIGELFF.

This chain links TRBV20-1 with TRBJ2-1; TCRdb reports TRBD1, a call that lacks DNA to check it against. This CDR3 spans 14 amino acids. In germline, CDR1 is DFQATT, CDR2 SNEGSKA (reference sequence). The CDR3 sequence: CSARATGRGGEQFF.

The J gene is TRBJ2-5, the V gene TRBV9. The CDR3 has 14 residues. Germline-derived CDR1 and CDR2 are SGDLS and YYNGEE. CDR3 in amino acids: CASSVATDRETQYF.

The rearrangement joins TRBV15 to TRBJ2-5; lacking DNA, the TRBD2 call made by TCRdb goes unchecked. The CDR3 spans 14 residues. Germline CDR1 reads LNHNV; CDR2 reads YYDKDF (reference sequence). Here the CDR3 reads CATEASGRSETQYF.

The chain combines TRBV29-1 with TRBJ2-3; the TCRdb D gene call, TRBD1, has no DNA to confirm it. Germline-derived CDR1 and CDR2 are SQVTM and ANQGSEA. The CDR3 sequence is 15 residues long. CDR3 loop: CSVEGRTGFTDTQYF.

The chain joins TRBV5-1 to TRBJ2-2; TCRdb's D call of TRBD2 is untestable without DNA. The CDR3 sequence is 17 residues long. The V gene's germline CDR1 is SGHRS and CDR2 YFSETQ. The CDR3 spells CASSWGLAGGATGELFF.

This chain uses TRBV6-5 with TRBJ2-3. CDR1 is MNHEY, CDR2 SVGAGI, per germline. CDR3 length equals 14 residues. This CDR3 is CASQVGSLTDTQYF.

This sequence joins TRBV7-2 and TRBJ2-3; without DNA, the TCRdb call of TRBD2 cannot be checked. Looked up from germline, CDR1 is SGHTA and CDR2 is FQGNSA. The CDR3 is 15 residues long. CDR3 sequence reads: CASSLRAGDATAQYF.

The chain links TRBV27 to TRBJ2-1; the TCRdb call, TRBD1, lacks DNA for checking. The CDR3 contains 13 residues. CDR1 and CDR2 from the germline V gene are MNHEY and SMNVEV (reference sequence). The CDR3: CASSYQGPGEQFF.

The chain recombines TRBV20-1 with TRBJ2-1; TCRdb lists TRBD2, though no DNA is available to test this call. CDR1 DFQATT and CDR2 SNEGSKA come from the germline V gene (reference sequence). The CDR3 runs to 16 residues. CDR3 residues: CSARAGLAILNNEQFF.

The chain carries TRBV11-3 and TRBJ2-1; TCRdb's D call, TRBD1, is unchecked because there is no DNA. Germline V CDR1 and CDR2: SGHNT, YENEEA. This CDR3 is built from 13 residues. CDR3 sequence: CASSPRGTAEQFF. Combining the CDR3 with reference TRBV11-3 and TRBJ2-1 gives the whole variable domain EAGVVQSPRYKIIEKKQPVAFWCNPISGHNTLYWYLQNLGQGPELLIRYENEEAVDDSQLPKDRFSAERLKGVDSTLKIQPAELGDSAVYLCASSPRGTAEQFFGPGTRLTVL.

CDR3 loop: CASSKNSGGNNEQFF. The chain couples TRBV6-5 to TRBJ2-1; TCRdb calls TRBD2, which cannot be checked without DNA. There are 15 residues in the CDR3. The germline V gene has CDR1 MNHEY and CDR2 SVGAGI.